The text below deals with one T cell receptor (beta chain). This record belongs to a study of blood T cell repertoires in COVID-19. The assay was immunoSEQ multiplex PCR, and TCRdb's table has in-frame clones only and misses some. The sample records about 85,000 clones, approximately 79% being singletons. The CDR3 has 14 residues. The germline V and J ends were trimmed by 2 bases and 4 bases, with 9 bases remaining between them. Looked up from germline, CDR1 is MNHEY and CDR2 is SMNVEV (reference sequence). This clonotype was obtained from a man in his 70s with acute or convalescent COVID-19. The rearrangement links TRBV27 to TRBJ1-3; D is ambiguous. The sequencing sample was made of peripheral blood. For the CDR3, the DNA is TGTGCCAGCAGTTTAGGGCAGTCGGGAAACACCATATATTTT. It yields the protein CASSLGQSGNTIYF.